Here is one TCR beta chain with its context. Its antigen target is currently unknown. Base qualities are not recorded, but no much larger clone differs from it by a single base. Pancreatic ductal adenocarcinoma patients who had undergone surgery without neoadjuvant therapy were selected. Peripheral blood was collected in heparin tubes, from which PBMCs were isolated by histopaque density gradient and cryopreserved in around 11% DMSO. The DNeasy Blood and Tissue Kit, with Proteinase K and RNase treatment, was used to extract genomic DNA from roughly seven PBMC specimens and roughly 9 flash-frozen tumor specimens. TCR beta CDR3 regions were amplified from genomic DNA using the immunoSEQ hsTCRB kit. An Illumina HiSeq system was used for high-throughput TRB CDR3 sequencing. For the original study's pipeline: The immunoSEQ software was used to analyze the sequencing reads, and any nonproductive sequences containing premature stops or frame-shifts were left out. Repertoire clonality was computed as one minus Shannon entropy normalized by log2 of the number of unique productive sequences. TCRdb mirrors the immuneACCESS table, restricted to in-frame sequences. Some clones are absent from its copies; in checked studies, under half trace to an unresolved V gene, and the reason for the others is unknown. V and J calls and clone size come straight from that table; D and trimming were deduced from the DNA. Present in this sample are about 29,000 clones, 85% to 95% of which were seen just once. The top ten constitute under 2.5% of the sample.

This sample is drawn from a study of T cells in pancreatic ductal adenocarcinoma (dated by TCRdb to between 2016 and 2019). Looking at the study overall: Surgically resected pancreatic ductal adenocarcinoma specimens were analyzed for the quantity, spatial distribution, and characteristics of both suppressive cells and tumor-infiltrating CD8+ T cells, an effort aimed at clarifying the adaptive T-cell response occurring naturally. The paper's findings and limits, for the study overall: Comparisons of clonality between tumor and blood may be biased because tumors are enriched in CD45RO+ effector T cells rather than naive T cells, which biases the comparison toward lower diversity. Because most pancreatic cancer patients present with inoperable disease, the resected cohort was biased toward the minority with early-stage disease. Blood samples had more total productive templates and approximately 8-fold more unique clonotypes than tumor samples. There was no significant difference in T-cell clonality between tumor and blood, where mean clonality was about 0.112 for tumors and roughly 0.068 for blood.

Sequencing was done on a sample of PBMCs. This clonotype was obtained from a human donor with pancreatic ductal adenocarcinoma.

The DNA sequence is TGTGCCAGCAGTTACGGACAGTTCTATGGCTACACCTTC. This codes for CASSYGQFYGYTF. The chain joins TRBV6-5 to TRBJ1-2; the D region possibly corresponds to TRBD1 (6 bases align). Spanning cysteine to phenylalanine, the CDR3 consists of 13 amino acids. This entry keeps only the CDR3 DNA: 39 bases, framed from base 1. V was cut back by 2 bases and J by 4 bases, leaving a gap of 8 bases between them. CDR1 and CDR2 are read off the germline V gene as MNHEY and SVGAGI.